Listed here are 19 T cell receptor beta chains from one sample, sequenced in a study of T cell clonotyping in hematopoietic cell transplantation. Clones were read by immunoSEQ multiplex PCR, and TCRdb kept only the in-frame ones, dropping some. The sample has more than 10,000 clones, 75% to 95% seen once. Sequencing was carried out using peripheral blood mononuclear cells. These receptor sequences come from a young man in good health. Some clones in this sample may be carry-over from other donors' samples.

The chain couples TRBV6-6 to TRBJ1-5; 7 positions agree with TRBD1. The CDR3 has 15 residues. The germline CDR1 and CDR2 sequences are MNHNY and SVGAGI (reference sequence). The trim removed 1 base at V and 5 bases at J, leaving 5 bases unmatched. The chain's CDR3 is CASSYWGQQDQPQHF. CDR3 bases: TGTGCCAGCAGTTACTGGGGACAGCAGGATCAGCCCCAGCATTTT.

The rearrangement uses TRBV29-1 and TRBJ2-4, with 10 bases matching TRBD1. Trimming removed 6 bases from V and 3 bases from J; junction bases left unmatched: 5. From germline, CDR1 is SQVTM and CDR2 ANQGSEA. The CDR3 spans 14 residues. The CDR3 nucleotides read TGCAGCGTCGGGACAGGGGAAGGCAAAAACATTCAGTACTTC. Its protein product is CSVGTGEGKNIQYF.

This sequence joins TRBV9 and TRBJ2-2; a possible D gene is TRBD1 (6 bases). Looked up from germline, CDR1 is SGDLS and CDR2 is YYNGEE. Trimming took off 6 bases at V and 1 base at J, with 13 bases between the two ends. CDR3 size: 15 residues. CDR3 protein: CASTPGGMNTGELFF. In DNA form, the CDR3 reads TGTGCCAGCACTCCTGGGGGCATGAACACCGGGGAGCTGTTTTTT.

This sequence joins TRBV19 and TRBJ2-2, with 9 positions matching TRBD1. Losses at the gene ends were 7 bases for V and 4 bases for J; bases not matched to a gene: 10. From germline, CDR1 is LNHDA and CDR2 SQIVND (reference sequence). There are 16 residues in the CDR3. The CDR3 DNA reads TGTGCCAGTACTTACCCACAGGGGGCAGGCACCGGGGAGCTGTTTTTT. It encodes CASTYPQGAGTGELFF.

The chain recombines TRBV30 with TRBJ1-2, with unresolved D. Looked up from germline, CDR1 is GTSNPN and CDR2 is SVGIG (reference sequence). CDR3 size: 16 residues. V dropped 3 bases and J dropped 5 bases, with 22 bases sitting between them. The CDR3 DNA reads TGTGCCTGGAGGTCCCCCCGGGCAACAGATAGGTATGGCTACACCTTC. Amino acid sequence: CAWRSPRATDRYGYTF.

The J gene is TRBJ2-7, the V gene TRBV11-3; D might be TRBD1 or TRBD2, each matching 5 bases. CDR3 length equals 13 residues. Trimming took 5 bases from V and 3 from J, leaving 11 bases between them. CDR1 and CDR2 from the germline V gene are SGHNT and YENEEA. CDR3: CASSTRDGYEQYF. Here the CDR3 DNA reads TGTGCCAGCAGCACCCGGGACGGCTACGAGCAGTACTTC.

This clone showed up just a few times. The chain has TRBV10-1 and TRBJ2-1; 8 bases fit TRBD1. The CDR3 covers 11 residues. From germline, CDR1 is WNHNN and CDR2 SYGVQD (reference sequence). The trim removed 2 bases at V and 15 bases at J, leaving 3 bases unmatched. The CDR3 DNA is TGCGCCAGCAGTGAGGGGACAGGCCCGTTCTTC. Residues: CASSEGTGPFF.

The J gene is TRBJ1-4, the V gene TRBV14, with TRBD1 matching over 8 bases. CDR3 length equals 14 residues. Germline CDR1 is SGHDN and CDR2 is FVKESK. The V gene end was trimmed by 6 bases and the J gene end by 8 bases; junction bases not matched to a gene: 8. CDR3 region: CASSPDRVGEKLFF. The CDR3 DNA reads as TGTGCCAGCAGTCCGGACAGGGTCGGGGAAAAACTGTTTTTT.

The chain has TRBV30 and TRBJ1-4, with a tentative D call TRBD1 (6 bases). The germline V gene has CDR1 GTSNPN and CDR2 SVGIG (reference sequence). Deletions cut 3 bases from V and 8 bases from J, with 22 bases between. The CDR3 spans 16 residues. Written as DNA, the CDR3 is TGTGCCTGGAGGTCTCGGGTAGCCGGGACACGAGAAAAACTGTTTTTT. This sequence encodes CAWRSRVAGTREKLFF. The whole variable domain, remainder taken from reference TRBV30 and TRBJ1-4, is SQTIHQWPATLVQPVGSPLSLECTVEGTSNPNLYWYRQAAGRGLQLLFYSVGIGQISSEVPQNLSASRPQDRQFILSSKKLLLSDSGFYLCAWRSRVAGTREKLFFGSGTQLSVL.

The genes are TRBV29-1 and TRBJ1-1; 8 bases are shared with TRBD1. V was clipped by 7 bases and J by 6 bases; unmatched bases: 7. The CDR3 consists of 12 residues. Per the germline V gene, CDR1 is SQVTM and CDR2 is ANQGSEA. The CDR3 is CSGAGGSPEAFF. CDR3 DNA sequence: TGCAGCGGGGCAGGGGGCTCTCCTGAAGCTTTCTTT.

The V call is TRBV4-1, the J call TRBJ1-1; possibly TRBD1 for D (6 bases). Per germline, CDR1 MGHRA and CDR2 YSYEKL. This CDR3 region has 15 residues. V was cut by 4 bases and J by 1 base, with 13 bases left in between. The CDR3 region is CASSRLPGQNTEAFF. The CDR3 coding sequence is TGCGCCAGCAGCCGACTCCCGGGACAGAACACTGAAGCTTTCTTT.

The chain is built from TRBV2 and TRBJ2-7; D is unclear. The CDR3 is 14 residues long. In germline, CDR1 is SNHLY, CDR2 FYNNEI. The V and J ends lost 5 bases and 7 bases respectively, with 18 bases between them. This CDR3 is CASSFRVPQTEQYF. In DNA, the CDR3 is TGTGCCAGCAGTTTCCGGGTCCCCCAAACTGAGCAGTACTTC.

CDR3 in amino acids: CATAPPASYEQYF. Here the CDR3 DNA reads TGTGCCACCGCCCCCCCAGCCTCCTACGAGCAGTACTTC. The chain recombines TRBV15 with TRBJ2-7; D gene ambiguous. CDR1 and CDR2 from the germline V gene are LNHNV and YYDKDF (reference sequence). The V gene lost 8 bases and the J gene lost 0 bases, with 11 bases spanning the gap. This CDR3 has 13 residues.

This chain links TRBV30 with TRBJ1-6, with unresolved D. The CDR3 has 14 amino acids. Germline lookup yields CDR1 GTSNPN and CDR2 SVGIG (reference sequence). V was clipped by 1 base and J by 7 bases, with 11 bases between them. The CDR3 DNA reads as TGTGCCTGGAGTGGTCTCAGCCCCAATTCACCCCTCCACTTT. It translates to CAWSGLSPNSPLHF.

J is TRBJ1-5 and V is TRBV2, with no clear D. With 6 bases removed from V and 5 bases from J, the gap between germline ends came to 8 bases. Germline CDR1 SNHLY, CDR2 FYNNEI. The CDR3 spans 12 residues. The CDR3: CASRAGDQPQHF. The CDR3 DNA reads TGTGCCAGCAGGGCCGGTGATCAGCCCCAGCATTTT.

The J gene is TRBJ2-2, the V gene TRBV6-5; possible D gene TRBD1, 5 bases. The germline V gene has CDR1 MNHEY and CDR2 SVGAGI. This CDR3 is 15 amino acids long. V was pared by 7 bases and J by 1 base, with 13 bases between. CDR3 nucleotide sequence: TGTGCCAGCAACCTGTGGCAGGGGAACACCGGGGAGCTGTTTTTT. Its protein is CASNLWQGNTGELFF.

J is TRBJ1-6 and V is TRBV5-4, with TRBD1 as a possible D gene (5 bases). The CDR3 length is 15 residues. The V end lost 4 bases, the J end lost 7 bases, and 15 bases lay between the germline ends. Looked up from germline, CDR1 is SGHNT and CDR2 is YYREEE (reference sequence). The CDR3 protein is CASSRRQGENSPLHF. The CDR3 bases are TGTGCCAGCAGCCGCCGTCAGGGAGAGAATTCACCCCTCCACTTT.

The chain carries TRBV6-5 and TRBJ2-1, with TRBD1 matching 7 bases. The CDR3 runs to 16 residues. Trimming cost V 2 bases and J 7 bases; bases outside gene matches: 11. The germline V gene has CDR1 MNHEY and CDR2 SVGAGI. CDR3 DNA sequence: TGTGCCAGCAGTTACGTGAGCAGGGGACAGTCGAATGAGCAGTTCTTC. Its protein product is CASSYVSRGQSNEQFF.

The chain links TRBV5-1 to TRBJ1-1, with D hard to call. Germline V lookup: CDR1 SGHRS, CDR2 YFSETQ. The CDR3 has 14 residues. V was cut by 3 bases and J by 1 base, with 10 bases left in between. CDR3: CASSYGPGNTEAFF. Written as DNA, the CDR3 is TGCGCCAGCAGCTACGGGCCGGGGAACACTGAAGCTTTCTTT.